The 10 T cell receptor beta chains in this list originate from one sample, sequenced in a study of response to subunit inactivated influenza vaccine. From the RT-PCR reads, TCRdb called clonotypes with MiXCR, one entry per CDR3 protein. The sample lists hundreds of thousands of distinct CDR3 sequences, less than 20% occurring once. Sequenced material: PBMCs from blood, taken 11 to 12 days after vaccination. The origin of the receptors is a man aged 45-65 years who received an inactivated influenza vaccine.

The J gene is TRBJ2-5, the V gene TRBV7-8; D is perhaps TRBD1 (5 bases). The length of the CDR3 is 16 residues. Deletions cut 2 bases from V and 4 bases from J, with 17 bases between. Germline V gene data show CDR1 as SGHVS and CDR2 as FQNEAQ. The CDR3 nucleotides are TGTGCCAGCAGCTTAAAGGTCCTAGGGGTAGGAGAGACCCAGTACTTC. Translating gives CASSLKVLGVGETQYF.

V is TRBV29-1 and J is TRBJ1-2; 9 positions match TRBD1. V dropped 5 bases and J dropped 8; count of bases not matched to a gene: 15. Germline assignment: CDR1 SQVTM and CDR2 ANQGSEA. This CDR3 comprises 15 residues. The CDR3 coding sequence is TGCAGCGTTAAGGGACAGGGCATAAGTAGGGAGGGCTACACCTTC. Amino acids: CSVKGQGISREGYTF.

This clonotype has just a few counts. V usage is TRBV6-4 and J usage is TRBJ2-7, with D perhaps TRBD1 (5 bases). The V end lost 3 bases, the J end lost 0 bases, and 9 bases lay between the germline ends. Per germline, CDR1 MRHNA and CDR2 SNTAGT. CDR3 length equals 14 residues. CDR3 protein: CASSETAFSYEQYF. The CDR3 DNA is TGTGCCAGCAGTGAGACAGCCTTCTCCTACGAGCAGTACTTC.

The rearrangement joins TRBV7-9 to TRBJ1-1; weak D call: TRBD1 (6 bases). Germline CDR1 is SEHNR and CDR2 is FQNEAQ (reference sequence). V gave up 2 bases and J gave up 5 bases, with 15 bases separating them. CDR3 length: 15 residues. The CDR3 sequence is CASSLWGRGSTEAFF. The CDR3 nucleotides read TGTGCCAGCAGCTTATGGGGCAGGGGTTCGACTGAAGCTTTCTTT.

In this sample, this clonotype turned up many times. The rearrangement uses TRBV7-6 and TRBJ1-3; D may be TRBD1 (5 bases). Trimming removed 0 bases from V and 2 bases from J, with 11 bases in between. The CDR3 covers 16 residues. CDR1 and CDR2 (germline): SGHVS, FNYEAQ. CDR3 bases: TGTGCCAGCAGCTTAGCGCCGGGAGGGGCTGGAAACACCATATATTTT. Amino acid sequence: CASSLAPGGAGNTIYF.

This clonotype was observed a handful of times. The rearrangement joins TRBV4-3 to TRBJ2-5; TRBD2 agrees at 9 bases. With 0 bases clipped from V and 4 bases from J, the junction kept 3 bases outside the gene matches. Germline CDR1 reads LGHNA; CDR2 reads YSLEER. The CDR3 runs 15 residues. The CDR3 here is CASSQDGLARETQYF. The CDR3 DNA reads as TGCGCCAGCAGCCAAGACGGACTAGCGCGAGAGACCCAGTACTTC.

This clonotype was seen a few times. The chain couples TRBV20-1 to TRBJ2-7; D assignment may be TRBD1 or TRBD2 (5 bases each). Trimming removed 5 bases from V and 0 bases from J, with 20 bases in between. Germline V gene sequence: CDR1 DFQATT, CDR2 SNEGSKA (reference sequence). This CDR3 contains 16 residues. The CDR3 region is CSAFTPGPGGSYEQYF. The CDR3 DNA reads TGCAGTGCTTTTACTCCGGGACCGGGTGGCTCCTACGAGCAGTACTTC.

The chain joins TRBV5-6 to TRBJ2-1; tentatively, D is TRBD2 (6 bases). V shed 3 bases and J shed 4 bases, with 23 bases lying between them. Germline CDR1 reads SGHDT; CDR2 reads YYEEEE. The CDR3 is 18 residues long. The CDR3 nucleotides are TGTGCCAGCAGCTGGCGGGGTAGAAGGGAGTTATGGTACAATGAGCAGTTCTTC. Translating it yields CASSWRGRRELWYNEQFF.

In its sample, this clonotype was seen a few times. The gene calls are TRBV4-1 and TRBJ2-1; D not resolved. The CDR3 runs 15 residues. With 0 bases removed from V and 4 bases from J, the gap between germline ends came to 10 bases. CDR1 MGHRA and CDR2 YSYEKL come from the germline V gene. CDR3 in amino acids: CASSQDFTEYNEQFF. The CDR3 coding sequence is TGCGCCAGCAGCCAAGATTTCACGGAATACAATGAGCAGTTCTTC.

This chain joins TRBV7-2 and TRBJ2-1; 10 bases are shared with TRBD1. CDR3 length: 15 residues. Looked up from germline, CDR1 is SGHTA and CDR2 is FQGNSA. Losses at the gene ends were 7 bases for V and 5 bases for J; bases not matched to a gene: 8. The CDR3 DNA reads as TGTGCCAGCATCATCCGGGACAGGGGACACAATGAGCAGTTCTTC. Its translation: CASIIRDRGHNEQFF.